This T cell receptor (beta chain) was sequenced during a study of T cell responses to AZD1222 COVID-19 vaccine. Some clones are missing from TCRdb's copy, which holds only in-frame ones; the method was immunoSEQ multiplex PCR. The sample yields some 100,000 clones, about 87% seen once. Turning to this clone: Its target is not known.

The study, taken as a whole, reports: At baseline, just a handful of AZD1222 recipients tested seropositive. No repertoire was sampled before or during the peak T cell response, only after it. Clonal diversity may have been underestimated in mostly white British donors. Two AZD1222 administrations were followed by greater Spike-specific TCR breadth and depth.

Sequenced here: peripheral blood, sampled on day 0 of AZD1222 vaccination. The source of this sequence is an adult in good health.

The CDR3 is CASNPMTGATGELFF. The CDR3 region has the DNA TGTGCCAGCAACCCCATGACAGGGGCCACCGGGGAGCTGTTTTTT. The chain recombines TRBV11-2 with TRBJ2-2; 8 bases are shared with TRBD1. The CDR3 extends over 15 amino acids. V trimming: 7 bases; J trimming: 4 bases; junction bases outside the gene matches: 8. Germline CDR1 reads SGHAT; CDR2 reads FQNNGV.